This passage covers 2 T cell receptor beta chains from one sample sequenced in a study of cytomegalovirus exposure and HLA in healthy donors. Primers for the PCR totalled 60 Vbeta and 13 Jbeta. The assay was immunoSEQ multiplex PCR, and TCRdb's table has in-frame clones only and misses some. The table lists under 150,000 clones, around four fifths of them singletons, with roughly 1.2% in the top ten. The sequenced sample was PBMCs. These receptors were taken from a boy between 10 and 17 years old in good health and CMV-seronegative.

This chain uses TRBV4-1 with TRBJ2-7, with D possibly being TRBD2 (5 bases). The V gene lost 0 bases and the J gene lost 2 bases, with 11 bases spanning the gap. Germline loops: CDR1 MGHRA, CDR2 YSYEKL. The CDR3 is made up of 15 amino acids. The chain's CDR3 is CASSQDPSGTYEQYF. For the CDR3, the DNA is TGCGCCAGCAGCCAAGATCCAAGCGGAACCTACGAGCAGTACTTC.

The rearrangement uses TRBV7-9 and TRBJ1-2; D may be TRBD1 (5 bases). V lost 0 bases and J 7 bases, leaving 12 bases between the germline ends. Germline-derived CDR1 and CDR2 are SEHNR and FQNEAQ (reference sequence). This CDR3 has 14 amino acids. CDR3 residues: CASSLALTAGGYTF. CDR3 bases: TGTGCCAGCAGCTTAGCGCTGACAGCCGGTGGCTACACCTTC. Full variable domain (remainder filled in from reference TRBV7-9 and TRBJ1-2): DTGVSQNPRHKITKRGQNVTFRCDPISEHNRLYWYRQTLGQGPEFLTYFQNEAQLEKSRLLSDRFSAERPKGSFSTLEIQRTEQGDSAMYLCASSLALTAGGYTFGSGTRLTVV.